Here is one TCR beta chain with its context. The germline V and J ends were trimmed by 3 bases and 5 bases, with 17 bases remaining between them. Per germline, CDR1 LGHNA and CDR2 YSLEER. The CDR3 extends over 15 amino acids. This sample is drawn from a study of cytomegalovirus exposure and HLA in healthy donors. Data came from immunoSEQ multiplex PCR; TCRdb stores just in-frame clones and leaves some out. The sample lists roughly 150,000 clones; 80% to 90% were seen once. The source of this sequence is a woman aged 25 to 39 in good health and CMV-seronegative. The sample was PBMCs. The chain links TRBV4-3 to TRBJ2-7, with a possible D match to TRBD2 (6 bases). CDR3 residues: CASSHSGGDFNEQYF. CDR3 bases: TGCGCCAGCAGCCACTCCGGGGGAGATTTTAACGAGCAGTACTTC.